What follows are 31 T cell receptor beta chains derived from one specimen sequenced in a study of T cells in Graves' hyperthyroidism and ophthalmopathy. TCR beta CDR3 regions were amplified from RNA. TCR CDR3 regions were first amplified by RT-PCR with HTBI primers. In TCRdb, the multiplex PCR reads were re-called with MiXCR into one record per CDR3 protein. The sample lists around 580,000 distinct CDR3 sequences; roughly a sixth were seen once. Sequenced material: blood. These receptors were collected from a woman aged 18-30 years with Graves' hyperthyroidism.

The chain uses TRBV7-9 and TRBJ1-4; tentatively, D is TRBD1 (5 bases). The CDR3 is 16 residues long. The V end was cut by 6 bases, the J end by 6 bases, with 20 bases between. The V gene's germline CDR1 is SEHNR and CDR2 FQNEAQ (reference sequence). This CDR3 reads CASRPHWRQPDEKLFF. The CDR3 region has the DNA TGTGCCAGCAGACCCCATTGGAGACAGCCGGATGAAAAACTGTTTTTT.

The rearrangement joins TRBV6-1 to TRBJ2-5; D is perhaps TRBD2 (5 bases). CDR1 and CDR2 from the germline V gene are MNHNS and SASEGT. Trimming shortened V by 5 bases and J by 3 bases, and 13 bases separated the two germline ends. CDR3 size: 14 residues. As DNA, the CDR3 is TGTGCCAGCAGTCTGCTAGCTCTAGAAGAGACCCAGTACTTC. Protein product: CASSLLALEETQYF.

The chain links TRBV6-2 or TRBV6-3 to TRBJ2-7, with D perhaps matching TRBD2 (7 bases). CDR3 length equals 15 residues. Deletions cut 2 bases from V and 3 bases from J, with 14 bases between. Looked up from germline, CDR1 is MNHEY and CDR2 is SVGEGT. CDR3 residues: CASSYGGASGYEQYF. The CDR3 nucleotides are TGTGCCAGCAGTTACGGGGGGGCATCAGGCTACGAGCAGTACTTC.

For this clonotype: Being one base from a much bigger clone, this may be a read error. The chain joins TRBV5-1 to TRBJ2-3; TRBD1 aligns across 7 bases. The CDR3 length is 15 residues. Germline loops: CDR1 SGHRS, CDR2 YFSETQ. Trimming at V came to 4 bases and at J to 1 base, leaving 6 bases not matched to a gene. The CDR3 sequence: CASSTGTARTDTQYF. Here the CDR3 DNA reads TGCGCCAGCAGCACCGGGACAGCACGCACAGATACGCAGTATTTT.

This sequence joins TRBV30 and TRBJ2-1; D unresolved. V was shortened by 4 bases and J by 7 bases, with 17 bases between the two germline ends. Germline lookup yields CDR1 GTSNPN and CDR2 SVGIG (reference sequence). The CDR3 is made up of 14 amino acids. Here the CDR3 DNA reads TGTGCCTGGAAGGCGCATCCACAATTGAATGAGCAGTTCTTC. Its protein product is CAWKAHPQLNEQFF.

This clonotype came up a few times. The chain recombines TRBV6-5 with TRBJ2-7, with D unclear. V lost 2 bases and J lost 2, with 10 bases in between. Per the germline V gene, CDR1 is MNHEY and CDR2 is SVGAGI. The CDR3 is 14 amino acids. The CDR3 spells CASSYKEGTYEQYF. CDR3 bases: TGTGCCAGCAGTTACAAGGAAGGCACCTACGAGCAGTACTTC.

This clonotype has a handful of counts. The chain carries TRBV15 and TRBJ1-1, with TRBD1 matching 10 bases. This CDR3 has 16 residues. Germline loops: CDR1 LNHNV, CDR2 YYDKDF (reference sequence). J was trimmed by 0 bases and V by 5 bases; bases with no gene match: 6. This chain's CDR3 is CATSVLDRGLNTEAFF. Here the CDR3 DNA reads TGTGCCACCAGCGTGCTAGACAGGGGGCTGAACACTGAAGCTTTCTTT. Looking up the rest from reference TRBV15 and TRBJ1-1 gives the full variable domain: DAMVIQNPRYQVTQFGKPVTLSCSQTLNHNVMYWYQQKSSQAPKLLFHYYDKDFNNEADTPDNFQSRRPNTSFCFLDIRSPGLGDTAMYLCATSVLDRGLNTEAFFGQGTRLTVV.

As to this clonotype: A much larger clonotype is one base distant, so this may be a read error. V and J are TRBV27 and TRBJ2-3; perhaps TRBD1 as D (5 bases). The germline CDR1 and CDR2 sequences are MNHEY and SMNVEV (reference sequence). CDR3 size: 14 residues. In DNA form, the CDR3 reads TGTGCCGGCAGTCCGAGACAGCGCACAGATACGCAGTATTTT. Amino acid sequence: CAGSPRQRTDTQYF.

This clonotype was seen a handful of times. V is TRBV12-3 or TRBV12-4 and J is TRBJ2-2, with D possibly being TRBD2 (5 bases). The CDR3 is 15 amino acids. V was clipped by 5 bases and J by 5 bases, with 15 bases between them. CDR3 region: CASSLVPPGTGELFF. The DNA for the CDR3 is TGTGCCAGCAGTCTAGTCCCCCCGGGAACCGGGGAGCTGTTTTTT.

In its sample, this clonotype was seen a few times. This chain links TRBV5-4 with TRBJ1-6; D gene ambiguous. Germline V gene lookup returns CDR1 SGHNT and CDR2 YYREEE (reference sequence). The CDR3 length is 15 residues. Trimming stripped 0 bases from V and 5 bases from J, with 9 bases between. The CDR3 DNA sequence: TGTGCCAGCAGCTTGGAGTTGGCGCATAATTCACCCCTCCACTTT. Encoded protein: CASSLELAHNSPLHF.

V gene TRBV27 combines with J gene TRBJ1-2, with a tentative D call TRBD1 (6 bases). Germline CDR1 and CDR2: MNHEY and SMNVEV (reference sequence). The CDR3 runs 13 residues. Trimming cost V 7 bases and J 8 bases, with 17 bases left between them. In DNA, the CDR3 is TGTGCCAGCACCGGCGGGGGGCTAATGGGCTACACCTTC. As protein: CASTGGGLMGYTF.

This clonotype was seen ten or more times. The CDR3 sequence is CSARTGVGTDTQYF. CDR3 DNA sequence: TGCAGTGCTCGGACAGGGGTCGGCACAGATACGCAGTATTTT. The V gene is TRBV20-1, the J gene TRBJ2-3; 9 bases align to TRBD1. The V segment lost 5 bases and the J segment 1 base; nucleotides outside the gene matches: 4. The CDR3 totals 14 residues. CDR1 and CDR2 (germline): DFQATT, SNEGSKA (reference sequence).

This clonotype has a handful of counts. This chain connects TRBV27 to TRBJ2-1; 9 bases are a match to TRBD1. CDR3 length: 14 amino acids. After removal of 5 bases from V and 6 bases from J, the junction contained 5 bases not matched to a gene. The germline V gene encodes CDR1 MNHEY and CDR2 SMNVEV (reference sequence). CDR3: CASSGDRALNEQFF. The CDR3 bases are TGTGCCAGCAGTGGGGACAGGGCCCTCAATGAGCAGTTCTTC.

J is TRBJ2-1 and V is TRBV12-3 or TRBV12-4, with 8 bases lining up with TRBD2. Trimming cost V 5 bases and J 8 bases; bases outside gene matches: 14. The CDR3 has 16 amino acids. In DNA, the CDR3 is TGTGCCAGCAGTCCCGGGGGCGGACTAGCTAGGTATGAGCAGTTCTTC. It yields the protein CASSPGGGLARYEQFF.

This clonotype was seen many times. This chain joins TRBV5-1 and TRBJ1-1, with unresolved D. Germline assignment: CDR1 SGHRS and CDR2 YFSETQ. The V gene lost 4 bases and the J gene lost 4 bases, with 11 bases spanning the gap. There are 13 residues in the CDR3. The CDR3 DNA is TGCGCCAGCAGCCCGGCGAGGGCCACTGAAGCTTTCTTT. This encodes CASSPARATEAFF.

In the case of this clonotype: One junction end does not reproduce the germline sequence, and a read error may be involved. The V gene is TRBV20-1, the J gene TRBJ2-1; perhaps TRBD1 as D (6 bases). Germline V lookup: CDR1 DFQATT, CDR2 SNEGSKA (reference sequence). The CDR3 runs to 12 residues. CDR3 in DNA: TGCGGTGCTAGAGCAGGGGATGGTGAGCAGTTCTTC. The encoded protein is CGARAGDGEQFF.

V gene TRBV20-1 combines with J gene TRBJ2-5, with D possibly TRBD1 on 6 matching bases. The CDR3 consists of 14 residues. Germline CDR1 is DFQATT and CDR2 is SNEGSKA (reference sequence). The germline V and J ends were trimmed by 6 bases and 5 bases, with 19 bases remaining between them. CDR3 bases: TGCAGTGCCCTGGACAGCCCATCGTGGGAGACCCAGTACTTC. Protein: CSALDSPSWETQYF.

This clonotype was seen many times. The genes are TRBV12-3 or TRBV12-4 and TRBJ2-5; a weak D match, TRBD2 (5 bases). Trimming took 5 bases from V and 2 from J, leaving 12 bases between them. The CDR3 runs to 14 residues. The CDR3 here is CASSPIPGQETQYF. The CDR3 coding sequence is TGTGCCAGCAGTCCCATACCGGGGCAAGAGACCCAGTACTTC.

This clonotype was observed a few times. The chain uses TRBV12-3 or TRBV12-4 and TRBJ1-5; 10 bases match TRBD1. This CDR3 is built from 17 residues. Trimming at V came to 6 bases and at J to 6 bases, leaving 14 bases not matched to a gene. The CDR3 region is CASSQTGGGWDLQPQHF. As DNA, the CDR3 is TGTGCCAGCAGCCAGACAGGGGGCGGTTGGGACCTTCAGCCCCAGCATTTT.

This clonotype appeared a few times. This chain connects TRBV15 to TRBJ2-7, with a tentative D call TRBD1 (6 bases). V lost 7 bases and J lost 5, with 15 bases in between. CDR3 length: 13 residues. Germline loops: CDR1 LNHNV, CDR2 YYDKDF (reference sequence). This chain's CDR3 is CATKKQGVHEQYF. CDR3 coding DNA: TGTGCCACCAAGAAACAGGGAGTACACGAGCAGTACTTC.

The chain combines TRBV24-1 with TRBJ2-2, with 14 bases fitting TRBD2. Germline values: CDR1 KGHDR, CDR2 SFDVKD. The CDR3 runs to 15 residues. J gave up 7 bases and V 7 bases, and 4 bases lay outside the gene matches. CDR3 nucleotides: TGTGCCACCAGGGGACTAGCGGGAGCTGACGGGGAGCTGTTTTTT. Amino acids: CATRGLAGADGELFF.

This clonotype occurred a few times. V and J are TRBV28 and TRBJ2-7, with 15 nucleotides matching TRBD2. The CDR3 contains 18 residues. Losses at the gene ends were 8 bases for V and 3 bases for J; bases not matched to a gene: 14. Germline lookup yields CDR1 MDHEN and CDR2 SYDVKM. The CDR3, as DNA: TGTGCCAGCGAGGGACTAGCGGGAGGACTGGACCGCCTCTACGAGCAGTACTTC. Residues: CASEGLAGGLDRLYEQYF.

This clonotype occurred a few times. The chain is built from TRBV6-2 or TRBV6-3 and TRBJ2-2, with D perhaps given as TRBD1 or TRBD2 (5 bases each). The CDR3 is 13 amino acids. Germline V gene sequence: CDR1 MNHEY, CDR2 SVGEGT. Trimming took 6 bases from V and 8 from J, leaving 13 bases between them. CDR3 sequence: CASRTGPSGELFF. The DNA of the CDR3 is TGTGCCAGCAGGACGGGACCCTCGGGGGAGCTGTTTTTT.

V and J are TRBV7-9 and TRBJ2-5, with D unclear. Germline-derived CDR1 and CDR2 are SEHNR and FQNEAQ (reference sequence). The CDR3 has 16 amino acids. The germline V and J ends were trimmed by 5 bases and 3 bases, with 19 bases remaining between them. The CDR3: CASSDQTLSSEETQYF. The CDR3 nucleotides are TGTGCCAGCAGCGATCAAACCCTATCCAGCGAAGAGACCCAGTACTTC. Full variable domain (missing parts from reference TRBV7-9 and TRBJ2-5): DTGVSQNPRHKITKRGQNVTFRCDPISEHNRLYWYRQTLGQGPEFLTYFQNEAQLEKSRLLSDRFSAERPKGSFSTLEIQRTEQGDSAMYLCASSDQTLSSEETQYFGPGTRLLVL.

This clonotype was counted only a few times. J is TRBJ2-1 and V is TRBV2; D remains ambiguous. Trimming cost V 5 bases and J 3 bases, with 14 bases left between them. Germline V gene lookup returns CDR1 SNHLY and CDR2 FYNNEI. The CDR3 consists of 15 residues. The CDR3 is CASSMGMTIYNEQFF. For the CDR3, the DNA is TGTGCCAGCAGTATGGGCATGACGATCTACAATGAGCAGTTCTTC.

This clonotype was detected only a few times. One base away lies a much larger clone, so this may be a sequencing read error. The V and J genes are TRBV12-3 or TRBV12-4 and TRBJ2-1; 7 bases are shared with TRBD2. J lost 7 bases, V lost 4 bases, and 13 bases had no gene match. This CDR3 has 16 residues. CDR3 amino acids: CASSYFGWEGLNEQFF. The CDR3 region has the DNA TGTGCCAGCAGTTACTTTGGGTGGGAGGGCCTTAATGAGCAGTTCTTC.

This chain links TRBV11-1 with TRBJ2-6; TRBD1 is a possible D gene (5 bases). CDR1 is SGHAT and CDR2 is FQDESV in the germline V gene (reference sequence). With 8 bases removed from V and 2 bases from J, the gap between germline ends came to 19 bases. The CDR3 runs to 17 residues. The CDR3 DNA reads TGTGCCAGCTGCGACAGTTTGGGGTTAACTGGGGCCAACGTCCTGACTTTC. Protein: CASCDSLGLTGANVLTF.

This clonotype was counted only a few times. This chain connects TRBV4-3 to TRBJ1-2, with D hard to call. CDR3 length equals 16 residues. V was cut by 0 bases and J by 4 bases, with 15 bases left in between. Germline V lookup: CDR1 LGHNA, CDR2 YSLEER. The CDR3 nucleotides read TGCGCCAGCAGCCAAGATATAGGGCAGGCCTTCTATGGCTACACCTTC. Residues: CASSQDIGQAFYGYTF.

This clonotype was observed a handful of times. J is TRBJ1-4 and V is TRBV27; D remains ambiguous. CDR1 and CDR2 from the germline V gene are MNHEY and SMNVEV (reference sequence). The CDR3 totals 13 residues. Trimming removed 7 bases at V and 4 bases at J, with 10 bases between. The CDR3 nucleotides read TGTGCCAGCATGGGCGTACTTAATGAAAAACTGTTTTTT. It specifies CASMGVLNEKLFF.

The chain is built from TRBV19 and TRBJ2-1; TRBD2 might be the D (6 bases). Trimming pared 5 bases from V and 10 bases from J, leaving 15 bases between. The CDR3 runs 13 residues. CDR1 is LNHDA and CDR2 is SQIVND in the germline V gene (reference sequence). The CDR3 region has the DNA TGTGCCAGTAGTCCGAGACTAGTTCTAGAGCAGTTCTTC. This translates into CASSPRLVLEQFF.

This clonotype has at least ten counts. The chain employs TRBV28 and TRBJ2-3, with D unresolved. The CDR3 runs to 10 residues. Trimming removed 4 bases from V and 7 bases from J, with 3 bases in between. CDR1 is MDHEN, CDR2 SYDVKM, per germline. The CDR3 nucleotides read TGTGCCAGCAGTTCATATACGCAGTATTTT. It codes for CASSSYTQYF. Full variable domain (outside the CDR3, taken from reference TRBV28 and TRBJ2-3): DVKVTQSSRYLVKRTGEKVFLECVQDMDHENMFWYRQDPGLGLRLIYFSYDVKMKEKGDIPEGYSVSREKKERFSLILESASTNQTSMYLCASSSYTQYFGPGTRLTVL.